This entry describes one T cell receptor (beta chain). The antigen is not known. The data originate from a study of follicular helper T cells after annual influenza vaccination. Looking at the study overall: Some donors were sampled over the 2013-2014, 2014-2015 and 2015-2016 vaccinations. Study-level results: The much larger non-cTfh compartments may have been undersampled. Each annual vaccination recalled recurring oligoclonal ICOS+CD38+ cTfh clonotypes.

Time point given: 2015-2016 season, pre-vaccination. No donor had influenza vaccine in the prior 6 months; all lived in the community. TCRdb's table, derived via immunoSEQ multiplex PCR, lists solely in-frame clones and lacks some. Among approximately 14,000 clones listed, about 83% were seen once. The germline V gene encodes CDR1 MNHNS and CDR2 SASEGT. V was trimmed by 6 bases and J by 2 bases, leaving 10 bases between them. The CDR3 loop spans 14 amino acids. The chain couples TRBV6-1 to TRBJ2-2; D gene ambiguous. The source is an adult who received the influenza vaccine. The source material was CXCR5- memory CD4+ T cells sorted from blood, sampled on the day of influenza vaccination. CDR3 sequence: CASSARHNTGELFF. DNA of the CDR3: TGTGCCAGCAGCGCCCGACACAACACCGGGGAGCTGTTTTTT.